These 9 T cell receptor beta chains came from one sample sequenced in a study of blood T cell repertoires in COVID-19. Assay: immunoSEQ multiplex PCR; the TCRdb copy retains only in-frame clones and omits some. Here the sample spans roughly 200,000 clones, roughly nine tenths being singletons. The sequencing sample was made of peripheral blood. Receptor source: a man aged 60 to 75 with active or convalescent COVID-19.

This clone has only one observation. This chain uses TRBV19 with TRBJ2-1, with TRBD2 matching 7 bases. The ends lost 5 bases at V and 1 base at J; junction bases unmatched: 8. Germline loops: CDR1 LNHDA, CDR2 SQIVND (reference sequence). The CDR3 totals 16 residues. The CDR3 region has the DNA TGTGCCAGTAGTGGGGTCGGCGGGGGATCCTACAATGAGCAGTTCTTC. Its protein product is CASSGVGGGSYNEQFF.

The chain carries TRBV11-2 and TRBJ2-5; D is possibly TRBD2 (7 bases). CDR1 and CDR2 (germline): SGHAT, FQNNGV. V was trimmed by 1 base and J by 4 bases, leaving 16 bases between them. This CDR3 region has 16 residues. CDR3 in DNA: TGTGCCAGCAGCTTAGCCCGGGGGGCTCCGGGAGAGACCCAGTACTTC. Encoded protein: CASSLARGAPGETQYF.

The chain recombines TRBV24-1 with TRBJ1-3; D is undetermined. V lost 1 base, J lost 8 bases, and 8 bases lay in between. CDR1 is KGHDR and CDR2 is SFDVKD in the germline V gene. The CDR3 has 13 residues. The CDR3 DNA reads TGTGCCACCAGTGATTTCCCGGGAGACACCATATATTTT. It is translated as CATSDFPGDTIYF.

The V and J genes are TRBV3-1 (or the pseudogene TRBV3-2) and TRBJ1-1; D remains ambiguous. Germline values: CDR1 LGHDT, CDR2 YNNKEL (reference sequence). This CDR3 is built from 14 residues. Trimming took 3 bases from V and 2 from J, leaving 10 bases between them. This CDR3 is CASSQGGGNTEAFF. The DNA for the CDR3 is TGTGCCAGCAGCCAGGGAGGAGGAAACACTGAAGCTTTCTTT.

The chain employs TRBV21-1 and TRBJ1-5; the table's D call, TRBD1, has no DNA check behind it. TRBV21-1 is a pseudogene segment. CDR3 length: 17 amino acids. CDR3 coding DNA: TGTGCCAGGGATCTCCAGGGGCCCGGGGACGGCAATCAGCCCCAGCATTTT. This translates into CARDLQGPGDGNQPQHF.

The chain has TRBV3-1 (or the pseudogene TRBV3-2) and TRBJ1-1; perhaps TRBD1 as D (5 bases). The CDR3 runs 13 residues. V lost 1 base and J lost 4, with 7 bases in between. Per the germline V gene, CDR1 is LGHDT and CDR2 is YNNKEL (reference sequence). In DNA form, the CDR3 reads TGTGCCAGCAGCCAAGCAGGGCCCACTGAAGCTTTCTTT. Translation: CASSQAGPTEAFF.

The gene calls are TRBV5-1 and TRBJ2-5; 8 bases align to TRBD1. The junction had 7 bases not matched to a gene; V was cut back by 4 bases and J by 5 bases. The CDR3 covers 14 residues. Germline V gene data show CDR1 as SGHRS and CDR2 as YFSETQ. In DNA, the CDR3 is TGCGCCAGCAGCGTGGGACAGGAGGTGGAGACCCAGTACTTC. Residues: CASSVGQEVETQYF.

This sequence joins TRBV24-1 and TRBJ2-7; TRBD2 matches at 7 bases. After removal of 4 bases from V and 13 bases from J, the junction contained 9 bases not matched to a gene. CDR3 size: 12 residues. Germline CDR1 and CDR2: KGHDR and SFDVKD. CDR3 sequence reads: CATSDRWGGLYF. Here the CDR3 DNA reads TGTGCCACCAGTGACCGCTGGGGGGGTTTATACTTC.

The chain carries TRBV7-2 and TRBJ2-2; D uncertain. Germline V gene lookup returns CDR1 SGHTA and CDR2 FQGNSA. The CDR3 is 14 amino acids. The V and J ends lost 0 bases and 7 bases respectively, with 9 bases between them. CDR3 DNA: TGTGCCAGCAGCTTAGCGCAGGTCCACGGGGAGCTGTTTTTT. Translation gives CASSLAQVHGELFF.